The 10 T cell receptor beta chains presented below share a single source sample, sequenced in a study of T-cell reconstitution after alpha-beta-depleted transplantation in children. Unique molecular identifiers were built into the TCRbeta library. TCRdb processed the PCR reads anew with MiXCR; each CDR3 protein has one entry. The data show about 540,000 distinct CDR3 sequences, with approximately 16% seen just once and 3.3% held by the top ten. This sample comprised PBMCs from the stem cell graft donor, obtained from the stem cell graft. These receptors were taken from a human donor who donated a stem cell graft to a child with acute lymphoblastic leukemia.

This clonotype was found a few times. V is TRBV5-1 and J is TRBJ1-6; 9 nucleotides line up with TRBD1. This CDR3 has 17 amino acids. Germline V gives CDR1 SGHRS, CDR2 YFSETQ. Losses at the gene ends were 2 bases for V and 10 bases for J; bases not matched to a gene: 13. The CDR3 spells CASSLTAGTGLRSPLHF. In DNA form, the CDR3 reads TGCGCCAGCAGCTTAACAGCCGGGACAGGGTTGAGGTCACCCCTCCACTTT.

In this sample, this clonotype turned up a few times. The chain couples TRBV18 to TRBJ2-7; D possibly matches TRBD1 or TRBD2 (5 bases each). V lost 6 bases to trimming and J lost 4 bases, with 13 bases between them. The germline gives CDR1 KGHSH, CDR2 LQKENI. The CDR3 is made up of 13 amino acids. The CDR3: CASSRRGVYEQYF. The CDR3 nucleotides read TGTGCCAGCTCGCGTAGGGGAGTTTACGAGCAGTACTTC.

The chain links TRBV27 to TRBJ2-1; TRBD2 aligns across 11 bases. This CDR3 is built from 15 residues. V was pared by 7 bases and J by 6 bases, with 8 bases of the junction left unmatched. Germline V CDR1 and CDR2: MNHEY, SMNVEV (reference sequence). The CDR3 nucleotides are TGTGCCAGCACTTCGGCGGGACTAGCGGCCAATGAGCAGTTCTTC. Translated, it gives CASTSAGLAANEQFF.

This clonotype was observed a few times. V gene TRBV29-1 combines with J gene TRBJ1-2; D is possibly TRBD1 (5 bases). The CDR3 contains 11 residues. Germline CDR1 SQVTM, CDR2 ANQGSEA. With 6 bases removed from V and 5 bases from J, the gap between germline ends came to 10 bases. The CDR3 sequence is CSVPGVYGYTF. In DNA, the CDR3 is TGCAGCGTCCCGGGGGTTTATGGCTACACCTTC.

The V gene is TRBV12-3 or TRBV12-4, the J gene TRBJ2-4; 14 nucleotides line up with TRBD2. The CDR3 is 15 residues long. J lost 7 bases, V lost 7 bases, and 6 bases had no gene match. Written as DNA, the CDR3 is TGTGCCAGCACCGGGACTAGCGGGAGTGCTAACATTCAGTACTTC. Encoded protein: CASTGTSGSANIQYF.

This clonotype was counted only a few times. The rearrangement joins TRBV20-1 to TRBJ2-1, with 12 nucleotides matching TRBD2. The CDR3 has 16 residues. Per germline, CDR1 DFQATT and CDR2 SNEGSKA (reference sequence). With V trimmed by 5 bases and J by 2 bases, 7 bases remained unmatched. The CDR3 protein is CSARPLAGGTYNEQFF. CDR3 DNA: TGCAGTGCTCGACCACTAGCGGGAGGTACCTACAATGAGCAGTTCTTC.

DNA of the CDR3: TGCAGCGCTTCCGAAGGGGCCCTCCGAGGGTATGGCTACACCTTC. Encoded protein: CSASEGALRGYGYTF. The J gene is TRBJ1-2, the V gene TRBV29-1, with D possibly TRBD1 on 5 matching bases. CDR1 and CDR2 (germline): SQVTM, ANQGSEA. The CDR3 covers 15 residues. Trimming cost V 7 bases and J 5 bases, with 23 bases left between them.

This clonotype was detected only a few times. The chain is built from TRBV6-1 and TRBJ1-1; no definite D call. The CDR3 length is 15 residues. Germline V gives CDR1 MNHNS, CDR2 SASEGT. The ends were cut back, 8 bases at V and 3 bases at J, with 19 bases in the middle. For the CDR3, the DNA is TGTGCCAGCCGGAGGCTAAGCCTCGCTGACACTGAAGCTTTCTTT. Translation gives CASRRLSLADTEAFF.

This clonotype has a handful of counts. V gene TRBV14 combines with J gene TRBJ1-1; no clear D. The germline V and J ends were trimmed by 4 bases and 4 bases, with 13 bases remaining between them. Germline V gene lookup returns CDR1 SGHDN and CDR2 FVKESK. The CDR3 covers 14 residues. CDR3 bases: TGTGCCAGCAGCCTCACTGAGGTGGGCACTGAAGCTTTCTTT. Amino acid sequence: CASSLTEVGTEAFF.

This clonotype was seen more than once but under ten times. V is TRBV5-1 and J is TRBJ2-6; D tentatively fits TRBD1 or TRBD2 (5 bases each). Germline CDR1 and CDR2: SGHRS and YFSETQ. Trimming stripped 9 bases from V and 4 bases from J, with 17 bases between. The CDR3 is 15 residues long. CDR3 bases: TGCGCCACGGCATCACCGGGACCGGGGGCCAACGTCCTGACTTTC. Translated, it gives CATASPGPGANVLTF.